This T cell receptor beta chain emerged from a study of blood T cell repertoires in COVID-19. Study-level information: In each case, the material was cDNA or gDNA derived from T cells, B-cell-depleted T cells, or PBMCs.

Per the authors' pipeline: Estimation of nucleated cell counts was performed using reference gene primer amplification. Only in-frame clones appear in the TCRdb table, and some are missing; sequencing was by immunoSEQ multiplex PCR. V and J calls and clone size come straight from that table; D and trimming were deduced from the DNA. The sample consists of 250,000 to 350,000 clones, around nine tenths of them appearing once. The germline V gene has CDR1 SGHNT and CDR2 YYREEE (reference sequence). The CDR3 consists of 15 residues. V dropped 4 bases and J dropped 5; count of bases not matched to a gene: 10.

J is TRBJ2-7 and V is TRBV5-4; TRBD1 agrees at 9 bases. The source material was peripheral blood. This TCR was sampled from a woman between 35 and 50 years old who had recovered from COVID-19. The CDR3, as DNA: TGTGCCAGCAGCCCGAATGGGCGGACAGGGGACGAGCAGTACTTC. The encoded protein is CASSPNGRTGDEQYF.